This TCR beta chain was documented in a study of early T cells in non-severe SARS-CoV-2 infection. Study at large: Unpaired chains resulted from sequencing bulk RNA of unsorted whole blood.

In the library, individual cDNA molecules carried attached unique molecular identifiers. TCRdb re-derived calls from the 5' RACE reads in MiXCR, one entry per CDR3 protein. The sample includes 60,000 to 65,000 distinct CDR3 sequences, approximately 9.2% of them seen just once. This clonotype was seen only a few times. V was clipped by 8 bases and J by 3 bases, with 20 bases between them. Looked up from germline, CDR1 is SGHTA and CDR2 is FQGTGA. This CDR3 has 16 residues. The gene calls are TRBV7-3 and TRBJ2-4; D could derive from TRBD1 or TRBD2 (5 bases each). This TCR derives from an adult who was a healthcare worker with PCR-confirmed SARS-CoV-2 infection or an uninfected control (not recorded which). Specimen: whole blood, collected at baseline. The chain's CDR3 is CASLDRGPSGKNIQYF. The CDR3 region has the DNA TGTGCCAGCCTAGATCGGGGACCCTCGGGCAAAAACATTCAGTACTTC.